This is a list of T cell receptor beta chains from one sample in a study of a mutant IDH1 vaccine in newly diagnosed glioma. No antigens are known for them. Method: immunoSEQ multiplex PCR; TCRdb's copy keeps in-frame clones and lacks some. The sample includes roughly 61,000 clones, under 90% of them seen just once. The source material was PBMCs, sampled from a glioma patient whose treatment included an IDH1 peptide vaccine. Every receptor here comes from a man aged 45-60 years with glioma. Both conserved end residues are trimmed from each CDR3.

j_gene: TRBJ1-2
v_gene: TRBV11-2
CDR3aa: ASSEGTGGYGYT

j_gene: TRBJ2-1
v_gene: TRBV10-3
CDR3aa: ATHYSDVYNEQF

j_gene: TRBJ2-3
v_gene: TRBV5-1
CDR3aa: ASSSSIWGVRTDTQY

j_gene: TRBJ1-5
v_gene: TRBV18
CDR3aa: ASSPSGQGANQPQH

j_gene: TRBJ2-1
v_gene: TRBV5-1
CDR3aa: ASSAGQGGDEQF

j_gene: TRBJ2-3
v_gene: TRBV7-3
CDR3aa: ASSSGVGDIRTDTQY

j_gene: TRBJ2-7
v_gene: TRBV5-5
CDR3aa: ASQGGSSYEQY

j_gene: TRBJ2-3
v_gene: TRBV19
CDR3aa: ASSRQGTDTQY

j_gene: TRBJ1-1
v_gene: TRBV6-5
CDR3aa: ASSYGAQGTEAF

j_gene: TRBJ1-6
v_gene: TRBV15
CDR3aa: ATSRGGRGMGSLH

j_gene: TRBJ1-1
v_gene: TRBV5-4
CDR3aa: ASSTTPQNTEAF

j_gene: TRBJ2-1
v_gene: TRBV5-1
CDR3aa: ASSLGRKTWDLSSYNEQF

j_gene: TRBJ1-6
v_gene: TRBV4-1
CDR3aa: ASSTYRENSPLH

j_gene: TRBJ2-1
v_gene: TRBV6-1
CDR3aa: ASSERFGSTSYNEQF

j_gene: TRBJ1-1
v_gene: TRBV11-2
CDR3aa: ASSLGQANTEAF

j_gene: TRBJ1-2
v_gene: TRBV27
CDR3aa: ASSSSGALRSGYT

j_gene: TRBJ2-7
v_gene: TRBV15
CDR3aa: ATSRDRSSGWGEQY

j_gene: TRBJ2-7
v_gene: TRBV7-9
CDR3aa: ASSPPDSGREQY

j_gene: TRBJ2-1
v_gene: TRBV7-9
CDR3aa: ASSLTSGEQF

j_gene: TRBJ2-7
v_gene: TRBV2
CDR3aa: ASSTGHNYEQY

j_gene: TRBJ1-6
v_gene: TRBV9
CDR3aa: ASSPQTGTNSPLH

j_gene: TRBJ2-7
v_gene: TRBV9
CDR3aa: ASSATDGVVFYEQY

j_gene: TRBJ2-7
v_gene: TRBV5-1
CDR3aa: ASSLQGGGSEQY

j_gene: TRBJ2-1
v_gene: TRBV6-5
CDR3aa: ASTASGNYNEQF

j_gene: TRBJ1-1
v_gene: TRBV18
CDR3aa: ASSPGSLGPAGAF

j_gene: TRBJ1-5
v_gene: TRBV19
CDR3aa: ASLGQGGQPQH

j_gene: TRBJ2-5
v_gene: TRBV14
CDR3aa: ASSQAGVGTQY

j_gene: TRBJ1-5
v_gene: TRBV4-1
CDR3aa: ASSQVGGRNQPQH

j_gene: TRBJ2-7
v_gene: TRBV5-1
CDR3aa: ASSLRTGGYEQY

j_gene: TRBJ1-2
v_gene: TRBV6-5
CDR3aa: ASQGAYYGYT